Here is one T cell receptor beta chain with its context. The sample belongs to a study of T cell changes during pregnancy in multiple sclerosis. Germline V gene lookup returns CDR1 SGHRS and CDR2 YFSETQ. Trimming cost V 6 bases and J 7 bases; bases outside gene matches: 9. The CDR3 consists of 14 residues. Measured with immunoSEQ multiplex PCR; TCRdb has only the in-frame clones, and not every one. The top ten hold 3% to 4% of the sample, which has tens of thousands of clones, about 88% seen once. J is TRBJ1-1 and V is TRBV5-1; 10 bases line up with TRBD1. This specimen was peripheral blood, taken in the first trimester of pregnancy. This TCR was sampled from a female donor in good health, enrolled as a control in a pregnancy study. The CDR3 DNA follows: TGCGCCAGCACATATTCCGGGACAGGGGTTGAAGCTTTCTTT. It codes for CASTYSGTGVEAFF.